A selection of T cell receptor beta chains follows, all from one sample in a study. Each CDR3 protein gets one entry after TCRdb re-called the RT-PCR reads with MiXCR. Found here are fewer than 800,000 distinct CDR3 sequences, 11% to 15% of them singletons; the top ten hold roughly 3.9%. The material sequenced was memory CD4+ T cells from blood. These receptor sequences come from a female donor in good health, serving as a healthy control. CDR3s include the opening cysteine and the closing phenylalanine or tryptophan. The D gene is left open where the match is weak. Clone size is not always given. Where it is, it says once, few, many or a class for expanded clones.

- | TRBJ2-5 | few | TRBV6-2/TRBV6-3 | TGTGCCAGCAACCATCCGGGCGAGACCCAGTACTTC | CASNHPGETQYF
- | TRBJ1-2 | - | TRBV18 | TGTGCCAGCTCACCAGAAAAGAACTATGGCTACACCTTC | CASSPEKNYGYTF
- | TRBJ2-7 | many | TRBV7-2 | TGTGCCAGCAGCGCGGACAGATCCACGGGAGAGCAGTACTTC | CASSADRSTGEQYF
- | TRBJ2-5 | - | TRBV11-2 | TGTGCCAGCAGCTTCGGGAACACGGAGACCCAGTACTTC | CASSFGNTETQYF
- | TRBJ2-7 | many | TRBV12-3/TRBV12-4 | TGTGCCAGCAGAGCTGCGGGCGGGATAGGCTACGAGCAGTACTTC | CASRAAGGIGYEQYF
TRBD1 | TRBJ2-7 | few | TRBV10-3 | TGTGCCATCAGGGGGACAGGGGGTGCCGAGCAGTACTTC | CAIRGTGGAEQYF
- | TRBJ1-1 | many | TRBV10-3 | TGTGCCATCAGCATGAACACTGAAGCTTTCTTT | CAISMNTEAFF
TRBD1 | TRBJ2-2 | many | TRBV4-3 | TGTGCCAGCAGCCGGGACAGGGGTAACACCGGGGAGCTGTTTTTT | CASSRDRGNTGELFF
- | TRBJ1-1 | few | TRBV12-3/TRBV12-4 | TGTGCCAGCAGTTTAATAAAGGGCCGGAACACTGAAGCTTTCTTT | CASSLIKGRNTEAFF
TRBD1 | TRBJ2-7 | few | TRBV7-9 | TGTGCCAGCAGCGGCGACAGGGCCTACGAGCAGTACTTC | CASSGDRAYEQYF
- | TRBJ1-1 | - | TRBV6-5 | TGTGCCAGCAGTTACGTTGGTGGGAGGAGGGGGAACACTGAAGCTTTCTTT | CASSYVGGRRGNTEAFF
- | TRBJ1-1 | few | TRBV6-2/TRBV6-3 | TGTGCCAGCAGTTCCGCCGGGATGCGGGCTTTCTTT | CASSSAGMRAFF
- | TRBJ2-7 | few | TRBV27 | TGTGCCAGCAGTTTAGGGCAGGGACCTTCCCTGGGCTACGAGCAGTACTTC | CASSLGQGPSLGYEQYF
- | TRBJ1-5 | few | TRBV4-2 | TGTGCCAGCAGCCAACCCAGGGAGAGCAATCAGCCCCAGCATTTT | CASSQPRESNQPQHF
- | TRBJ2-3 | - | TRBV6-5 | TGTGCCAGCAGACGTCGGGGGCTGGGAGATACGCAGTATTTT | CASRRRGLGDTQYF
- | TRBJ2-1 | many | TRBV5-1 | TGCGCCAGCAGCTCGACACCCGGGGGCCTCTTAGGCAATGAGCAGTTCTTC | CASSSTPGGLLGNEQFF
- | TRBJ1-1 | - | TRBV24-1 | TGTGCCACCAGTGAGACGACAGGAGGGAACACTGAAGCTTTCTTT | CATSETTGGNTEAFF
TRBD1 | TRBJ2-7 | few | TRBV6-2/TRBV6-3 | TGTGCCAGCAATACGAACAGGGGGCGACTAAACGAGCAGTACTTC | CASNTNRGRLNEQYF
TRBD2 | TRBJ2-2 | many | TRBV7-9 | TGTGCCAGCAGAATAGCGGGATTAAGCACCGGGGAGCTGTTTTTT | CASRIAGLSTGELFF
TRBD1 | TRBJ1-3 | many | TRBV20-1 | TGCAGTGCGCCCGACAGGGCCCGGCGTGAAGACACCATATATTTT | CSAPDRARREDTIYF
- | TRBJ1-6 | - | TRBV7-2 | TGTGCCAGCAGCTTCAGGGGCCAGCTCAATTCACCCCTCCACTTT | CASSFRGQLNSPLHF
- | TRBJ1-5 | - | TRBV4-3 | TGCGCCAGCAGCCAAGAAAGGGCTCAGCCCCAGCATTTT | CASSQERAQPQHF
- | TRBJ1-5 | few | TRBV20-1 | TGCAGTGGAAAAGGGCCCGATCAGCCCCAGCATTTT | CSGKGPDQPQHF
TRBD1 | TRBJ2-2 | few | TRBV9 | TGTGCCAGCAGCCGCCAGACAGGGGATAGTGCCGGGGAGCTGTTTTTT | CASSRQTGDSAGELFF
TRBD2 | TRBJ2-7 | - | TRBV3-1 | TGTGCCAGCAGCCACGGACTAGCGGGCGAGCAGTACTTC | CASSHGLAGEQYF
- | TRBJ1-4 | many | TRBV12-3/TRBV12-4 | TGTGCCAGCAGGACGGGACTGGGCGGGGGTAATGAAAAACTGTTTTTT | CASRTGLGGGNEKLFF
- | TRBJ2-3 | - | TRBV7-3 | TGTGCCAGCAGCTTTATAGGGGGGGGCACAGATACGCAGTATTTT | CASSFIGGGTDTQYF
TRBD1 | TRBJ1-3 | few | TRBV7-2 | TGTGCCAGCAGCTACAGGGGGAACACCATATATTTT | CASSYRGNTIYF
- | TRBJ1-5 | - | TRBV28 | TGTGCCAGCAGTAGTGGGGCCGGCAATCAGCCCCAGCATTTT | CASSSGAGNQPQHF
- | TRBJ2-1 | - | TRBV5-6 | TGTGCCAGCAGCTTGTCCGGGTTACGGCTAGCAGGCTACAATGAGCAGTTCTTC | CASSLSGLRLAGYNEQFF
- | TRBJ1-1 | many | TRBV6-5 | TGTGCCAGCAGTTACGGGGTGAGGACTGAAGCTTTCTTT | CASSYGVRTEAFF
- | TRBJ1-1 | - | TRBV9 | TGTGCCAGCAGCGTACTAACGGCGAACACTGAAGCTTTCTTT | CASSVLTANTEAFF
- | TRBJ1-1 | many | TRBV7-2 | TGTGCCAGCAGCTCCGCACAGGGCGCTGAAGCTTTCTTT | CASSSAQGAEAFF
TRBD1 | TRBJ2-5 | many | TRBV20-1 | TGCAGTGCTACCGACAGGGAAGAGACCCAGTACTTC | CSATDREETQYF
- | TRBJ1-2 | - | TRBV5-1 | TGCGCCAGCAGCGCCGGACTTCAGAACTATGGCTACACCTTC | CASSAGLQNYGYTF
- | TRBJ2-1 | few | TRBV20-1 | - | CSARVAGGIFF
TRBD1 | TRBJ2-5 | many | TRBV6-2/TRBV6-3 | TGTGCCAGCAGCTCCCGGGACAGGGGCCAAGAGACCCAGTACTTC | CASSSRDRGQETQYF
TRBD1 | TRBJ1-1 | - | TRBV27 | TGTGCCAGCAGTTCCGACAGGGTCCTACAGAACAGACCAAAAGCTTTCTTT | CASSSDRVLQNRPKAFF
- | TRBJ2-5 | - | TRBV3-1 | TGTGCCAGCAGCCAATCGGCTAGCTCGGAGACCCAGTACTTC | CASSQSASSETQYF
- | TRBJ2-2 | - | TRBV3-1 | TGTGCCAGCAGCCAAGAGTTCAGGACCGGGGAGCTGTTTTTT | CASSQEFRTGELFF
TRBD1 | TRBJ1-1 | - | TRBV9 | TGTGCCAGCAGCGTAGGGTTGAGGGGGACAGGTCGAACTGAAGCTTTCTTT | CASSVGLRGTGRTEAFF
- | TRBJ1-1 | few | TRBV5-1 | TGCGCCAGCAGCCCTCCAAAGCGGGACACTGAAGCTTTCTTT | CASSPPKRDTEAFF
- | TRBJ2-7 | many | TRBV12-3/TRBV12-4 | TGTGCCAGCAGTTTAGAAACCTACGAGCAGTACTTC | CASSLETYEQYF
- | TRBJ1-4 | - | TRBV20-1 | TGCAGTGCTAGAGGGACGGGACCACTGTTTTTT | CSARGTGPLFF
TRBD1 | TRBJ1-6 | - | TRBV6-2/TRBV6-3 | TGTGCCAGCACCCTGACAGGGGGCGGTTCACCCCTCCACTTT | CASTLTGGGSPLHF
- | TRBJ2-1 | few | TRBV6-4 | TGTGCCAGCAGTGAGTCTGGAAAGCAGTTCTTC | CASSESGKQFF
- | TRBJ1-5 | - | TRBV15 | TGTGCCACCAGCGGGAGGGGTTCGCAGCCCCAGCATTTT | CATSGRGSQPQHF
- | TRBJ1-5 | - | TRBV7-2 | TGTGCCAGCAGCTTAGTAAGCTCCCATCAGCCCCAGCATTTT | CASSLVSSHQPQHF
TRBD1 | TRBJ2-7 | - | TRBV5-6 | TGTGCCAGCAGCAAAAGCCGGGACAGGGTAGCCGAGCAGTACTTC | CASSKSRDRVAEQYF